The 29 T cell receptor beta chains reported below all come from one sample, sequenced in a study of T cells after yellow fever vaccination. A single record per CDR3 protein comes from TCRdb applying MiXCR to the 5' RACE reads. The sample lists approximately 260,000 distinct CDR3 sequences; roughly 4.8% were seen once. The sequencing here drew on CD4+ T cells sorted from PBMCs, taken on the day of the yellow fever booster vaccination. These receptors were collected from a man younger than 35 who received the YFV17D yellow fever vaccine.

This clonotype has at least ten counts. The chain is built from TRBV12-3 or TRBV12-4 and TRBJ1-2; D ambiguous. There are 12 residues in the CDR3. V shed 3 bases and J shed 10 bases, with 12 bases lying between them. CDR3 protein: CASSLAPRDYTF. The CDR3 coding sequence is TGTGCCAGCAGTTTGGCCCCCCGGGACTACACCTTC.

This clonotype was seen at least ten times. V gene TRBV19 combines with J gene TRBJ2-7, with 8 positions matching TRBD2. CDR1 and CDR2 from the germline V gene are LNHDA and SQIVND (reference sequence). Unmatched junction bases numbered 6, after V lost 1 base and J lost 4 bases. This CDR3 has 15 amino acids. Here the CDR3 DNA reads TGTGCCAGTAGTATAGGCCCAGCGGGGGCGTACGAGCAGTACTTC. Translation: CASSIGPAGAYEQYF.

The J gene is TRBJ1-3, the V gene TRBV6-6, with D perhaps matching TRBD1 (6 bases). The CDR3 totals 15 residues. CDR1 MNHNY and CDR2 SVGAGI come from the germline V gene (reference sequence). The V and J ends lost 0 bases and 2 bases respectively, with 8 bases between them. The CDR3 DNA is TGTGCCAGCAGTTACTCGGGGGGGCCTGGAAACACCATATATTTT. Translated, it gives CASSYSGGPGNTIYF.

The J gene is TRBJ1-4, the V gene TRBV28; 9 nucleotides agree with TRBD1. CDR1 is MDHEN, CDR2 SYDVKM, per germline. CDR3 length: 12 residues. V lost 10 bases, J lost 8 bases, and 5 bases stayed unmatched. CDR3 loop: CAIGQGNEKLFF. The CDR3 DNA sequence: TGTGCCATCGGACAGGGGAACGAAAAACTGTTTTTT. The full variable domain, with the rest looked up from reference TRBV28 and TRBJ1-4, is DVKVTQSSRYLVKRTGEKVFLECVQDMDHENMFWYRQDPGLGLRLIYFSYDVKMKEKGDIPEGYSVSREKKERFSLILESASTNQTSMYLCAIGQGNEKLFFGSGTQLSVL.

The chain uses TRBV12-3 or TRBV12-4 and TRBJ1-4, with no clear D. The ends were cut back, 3 bases at V and 6 bases at J, with 5 bases in the middle. This CDR3 has 12 amino acids. The CDR3 is CASSLRDEKLFF. The DNA of the CDR3 is TGTGCCAGCAGTTTGCGGGATGAAAAACTGTTTTTT.

This clonotype was picked up many times. The CDR3 spells CASAADPNLAKNIQYF. CDR3 nucleotide sequence: TGTGCCAGCGCGGCTGACCCAAATCTAGCCAAAAACATTCAGTACTTC. This rearrangement joins TRBV12-3 or TRBV12-4 to TRBJ2-4; D remains unclear. V lost 8 bases to trimming and J lost 0 bases, with 17 bases between them. CDR3 length: 16 residues.

This clonotype was recorded at least ten times. The V call is TRBV11-2, the J call TRBJ1-6, with a tentative D call TRBD1 (6 bases). This CDR3 spans 13 amino acids. Trimming removed 3 bases from V and 7 bases from J, with 7 bases in between. Germline CDR1 is SGHAT and CDR2 is FQNNGV. CDR3 nucleotides: TGTGCCAGCAGCTTGCAGGGGAATTCACCCCTCCACTTT. This codes for CASSLQGNSPLHF.

The CDR3 nucleotides read TGCGCCAGCAGCGGCGGACTAGCGGGTATACATGTTACGCAGTATTTT. Its protein product is CASSGGLAGIHVTQYF. V is TRBV5-1 and J is TRBJ2-3, with 11 bases that match TRBD2. This CDR3 comprises 16 residues. V lost 4 bases, J lost 8 bases, and 12 bases stayed unmatched. Looked up from germline, CDR1 is SGHRS and CDR2 is YFSETQ. Looking up the rest from reference TRBV5-1 and TRBJ2-3 gives the full variable domain: KAGVTQTPRYLIKTRGQQVTLSCSPISGHRSVSWYQQTPGQGLQFLFEYFSETQRNKGNFPGRFSGRQFSNSRSEMNVSTLELGDSALYLCASSGGLAGIHVTQYFGPGTRLTVL.

This sequence joins TRBV7-9 and TRBJ1-5; D not certain. The germline V and J ends were trimmed by 5 bases and 7 bases, with 12 bases remaining between them. The CDR3 is 13 residues long. CDR1 and CDR2 (germline): SEHNR, FQNEAQ (reference sequence). This CDR3 reads CASSALGWQPQHF. CDR3 DNA: TGTGCCAGCAGCGCGCTCGGGTGGCAGCCCCAGCATTTT.

The V gene is TRBV11-2, the J gene TRBJ1-4; 11 bases agree with TRBD1. Germline CDR1 SGHAT, CDR2 FQNNGV. The J segment lost 8 bases and the V segment lost 5 bases, leaving 10 bases of the junction unmatched. The CDR3 has 16 amino acids. The CDR3 reads CASSPGGGTGGEKLFF. The CDR3 nucleotides read TGTGCCAGCAGCCCCGGAGGAGGGACAGGGGGAGAAAAACTGTTTTTT.

This clonotype was observed a handful of times. The gene calls are TRBV7-9 and TRBJ1-2; D may be TRBD1 (6 bases). In germline, CDR1 is SEHNR, CDR2 FQNEAQ (reference sequence). Trimming shortened V by 1 base and J by 1 base, and 16 bases separated the two germline ends. The CDR3 is made up of 17 amino acids. The CDR3 loop reads CASSLVWTEKHNYGYTF. The CDR3 DNA reads as TGTGCCAGCAGCTTAGTGTGGACAGAAAAGCATAACTATGGCTACACCTTC.

This rearrangement joins TRBV20-1 to TRBJ1-2, with 8 bases that match TRBD1. Germline-derived CDR1 and CDR2 are DFQATT and SNEGSKA (reference sequence). Germline trimming cut 8 bases from V and 6 bases from J; bases unmatched to any gene: 11. This CDR3 is 13 amino acids long. CDR3 sequence (DNA): TGCAGTTCATTCGTCCAGGGGGCTGATGGCTACACCTTC. Translation: CSSFVQGADGYTF.

This clonotype was found a few times. V is TRBV5-1 and J is TRBJ1-2; D possibly corresponds to TRBD1 (5 bases). The CDR3 extends over 15 amino acids. The V end lost 4 bases, the J end lost 2 bases, and 15 bases lay between the germline ends. The germline gives CDR1 SGHRS, CDR2 YFSETQ. Written as DNA, the CDR3 is TGCGCCAGCAGCCTAAGAGGGGCCGGAAACTATGGCTACACCTTC. This translates into CASSLRGAGNYGYTF.

This clonotype was seen ten or more times. CDR3 in amino acids: CASSSTAYNEQFF. CDR3 DNA sequence: TGTGCCAGCAGCTCGACAGCCTACAATGAGCAGTTCTTC. The chain employs TRBV11-2 and TRBJ2-1, with D perhaps TRBD1 (5 bases). Trimming removed 4 bases from V and 2 bases from J, with 6 bases in between. This CDR3 has 13 residues. Germline CDR1 reads SGHAT; CDR2 reads FQNNGV.

This clonotype has more than one count but fewer than ten. This chain uses TRBV14 with TRBJ2-5; tentative D call: TRBD1 (7 bases). CDR3 length equals 16 residues. Germline V gene sequence: CDR1 SGHDN, CDR2 FVKESK. Trimming cost V 5 bases and J 5 bases, with 21 bases left between them. CDR3 amino acids: CASSMLEGAPRETQYF. The CDR3 DNA is TGTGCCAGCAGCATGCTGGAGGGGGCGCCGAGGGAGACCCAGTACTTC.

As concerns this clonotype: A much more abundant neighbour one base away suggests this may be a read error. The chain is built from TRBV10-3 and TRBJ2-3; a weak D match, TRBD2 (6 bases). Germline loops: CDR1 ENHRY, CDR2 SYGVKD. This CDR3 is built from 13 residues. The CDR3 DNA reads as TGTGCCGTTAGCGGTCCGGGCACAGTTACGCAGTATTTT. Translation gives CAVSGPGTVTQYF.

This clonotype was detected only a few times. The chain recombines TRBV6-6 with TRBJ2-7, with unresolved D. Germline CDR1 reads MNHNY; CDR2 reads SVGAGI (reference sequence). The CDR3 extends over 15 amino acids. V was cut by 0 bases and J by 4 bases, with 13 bases left in between. CDR3 protein: CASSYSESLSYEQYF. CDR3 nucleotides: TGTGCCAGCAGTTACTCGGAGTCCCTTTCTTACGAGCAGTACTTC.

There are a few counts of this clonotype. CDR3 in amino acids: CAMRPGQDYGYTF. DNA of the CDR3: TGTGCCATGAGACCCGGGCAGGACTATGGCTACACCTTC. The genes are TRBV10-3 and TRBJ1-2; D not certain. CDR1 and CDR2 from the germline V gene are ENHRY and SYGVKD. The V end lost 9 bases, the J end lost 3 bases, and 14 bases lay between the germline ends. The CDR3 runs to 13 residues.

The chain employs TRBV11-2 and TRBJ2-3; TRBD2 matches 9 bases. V lost 5 bases to trimming and J lost 4 bases; unmatched junction nucleotides: 4. CDR3 size: 14 residues. Germline V lookup: CDR1 SGHAT, CDR2 FQNNGV. The CDR3 here is CASSPGLAPDTQYF. The DNA for the CDR3 is TGTGCCAGCAGCCCCGGACTAGCGCCAGATACGCAGTATTTT.

This chain uses TRBV9 with TRBJ2-2; no clear D. Germline V CDR1 and CDR2: SGDLS, YYNGEE. V lost 0 bases to trimming and J lost 1 base, with 10 bases between them. This CDR3 region has 16 residues. CDR3 sequence reads: CASSVDSIRNTGELFF. The CDR3 DNA reads TGTGCCAGCAGCGTAGACAGCATACGGAACACCGGGGAGCTGTTTTTT.

The rearrangement uses TRBV11-2 and TRBJ1-3; unclear D gene. The length of the CDR3 is 14 residues. V gave up 1 base and J gave up 5 bases, with 9 bases separating them. From germline, CDR1 is SGHAT and CDR2 FQNNGV. The chain's CDR3 is CASSLVRRRNTIYF. The CDR3 DNA reads TGTGCCAGCAGCTTAGTCCGCAGGAGAAACACCATATATTTT. Supplemented by reference TRBV11-2 and TRBJ1-3, the full variable domain reads EAGVAQSPRYKIIEKRQSVAFWCNPISGHATLYWYQQILGQGPKLLIQFQNNGVVDDSQLPKDRFSAERLKGVDSTLKIQPAKLEDSAVYLCASSLVRRRNTIYFGEGSWLTVV.

The gene calls are TRBV11-2 and TRBJ1-6, with a weak D call TRBD1 (6 bases). The CDR3 loop spans 15 amino acids. Germline CDR1 SGHAT, CDR2 FQNNGV. Deletions cut 7 bases from V and 7 bases from J, with 17 bases between. Here the CDR3 DNA reads TGTGCCAGCACCGAGACACAGGGATTGAATTCACCCCTCCACTTT. Protein product: CASTETQGLNSPLHF.

The rearrangement joins TRBV4-2 to TRBJ1-1; D remains ambiguous. CDR1 LGHNA and CDR2 YNFKEQ come from the germline V gene. The CDR3 spans 13 residues. Trimming took 6 bases from V and 1 from J, leaving 9 bases between them. CDR3 DNA: TGTGCCAGCAGACTTGAACGGAACACTGAAGCTTTCTTT. Amino acid sequence: CASRLERNTEAFF.

This clonotype was detected a few times. The chain is built from TRBV4-3 and TRBJ2-7; D gene uncertain. Germline V CDR1 and CDR2: LGHNA, YSLEER. V shed 0 bases and J shed 0 bases, with 9 bases lying between them. This CDR3 is built from 15 residues. CDR3 residues: CASSQDLTSSYEQYF. The DNA of the CDR3 is TGCGCCAGCAGCCAAGATCTGACATCCTCCTACGAGCAGTACTTC.

This clonotype occurred many times. The rearrangement uses TRBV28 and TRBJ2-7, with 7 bases fitting TRBD1. Trimming removed 5 bases from V and 4 bases from J; junction bases left unmatched: 2. Germline assignment: CDR1 MDHEN and CDR2 SYDVKM. The CDR3 extends over 12 amino acids. In DNA form, the CDR3 reads TGTGCCAGCAGTCCCAGGGGGTACGAGCAGTACTTC. Residues: CASSPRGYEQYF.

The chain carries TRBV20-1 and TRBJ2-5, with 10 bases that match TRBD2. Germline trimming cut 3 bases from V and 4 bases from J; bases unmatched to any gene: 2. CDR3 length: 13 amino acids. The germline gives CDR1 DFQATT, CDR2 SNEGSKA (reference sequence). The CDR3 here is CSASSGGLETQYF. The CDR3 DNA reads TGCAGTGCTAGTAGCGGGGGGCTAGAGACCCAGTACTTC.

This clonotype came up many times. The chain has TRBV20-1 and TRBJ2-3; 9 bases are shared with TRBD2. CDR3 length: 15 amino acids. The germline CDR1 and CDR2 sequences are DFQATT and SNEGSKA (reference sequence). V dropped 1 base and J dropped 2; count of bases not matched to a gene: 4. In DNA form, the CDR3 reads TGCAGTGCTAGAGGCGGGGGGGGAAACACAGATACGCAGTATTTT. It codes for CSARGGGGNTDTQYF.

V is TRBV2 and J is TRBJ1-2; D is ambiguous. Germline V gives CDR1 SNHLY, CDR2 FYNNEI. Trimming left V 2 bases short and J 2 bases short, with 6 bases between. CDR3 length equals 13 residues. CDR3 in DNA: TGTGCCAGCAGTGAATGGGAAAACTATGGCTACACCTTC. As protein: CASSEWENYGYTF.

This clonotype has more than one count but fewer than ten. The J gene is TRBJ1-6, the V gene TRBV7-8; D might be TRBD1 (6 bases). The CDR3 is 17 amino acids. Germline-derived CDR1 and CDR2 are SGHVS and FQNEAQ. V lost 5 bases and J 0 bases, leaving 14 bases between the germline ends. This chain's CDR3 is CASSPGTLSSYNSPLHF. The DNA of the CDR3 is TGTGCCAGCAGCCCCGGGACATTGAGCTCCTATAATTCACCCCTCCACTTT.